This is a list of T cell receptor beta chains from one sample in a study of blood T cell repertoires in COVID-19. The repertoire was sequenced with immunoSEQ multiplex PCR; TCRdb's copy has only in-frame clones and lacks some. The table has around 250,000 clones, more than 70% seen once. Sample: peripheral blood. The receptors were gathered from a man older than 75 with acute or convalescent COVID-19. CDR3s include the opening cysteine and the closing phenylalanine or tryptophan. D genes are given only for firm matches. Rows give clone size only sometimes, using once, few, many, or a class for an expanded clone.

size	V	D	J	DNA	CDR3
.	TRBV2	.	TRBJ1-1	TGTGCCAGCAGCCCGACAGTCATTAACACTGAAGCTTTCTTT	CASSPTVINTEAFF
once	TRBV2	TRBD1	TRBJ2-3	TGTGCCAGCAACGAGGACAGGCCTTCTCAGTATTTT	CASNEDRPSQYF
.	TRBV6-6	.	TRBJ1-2	TGTGCCAGCAGTCCTGGGGCGACAGGTAGAAACTATGGCTACACCTTC	CASSPGATGRNYGYTF
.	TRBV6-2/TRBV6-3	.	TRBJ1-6	TGTGCCAGCAGTTACGGGGCCGTTGGGAATTCACCCCTCCACTTT	CASSYGAVGNSPLHF
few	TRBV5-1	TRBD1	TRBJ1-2	TGCGCCAGCAGCGGCGACAGGGGGGCCGGCTATGGCTACACCTTC	CASSGDRGAGYGYTF
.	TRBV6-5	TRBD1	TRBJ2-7	TGTGCCAGCAGCGGGACAGAGTTCTACGAGCAGTACTTC	CASSGTEFYEQYF
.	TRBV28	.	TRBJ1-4	TGTGCCAGCAGTCGGGCCCTCGACGGAGGACGGGAAAAACTGTTTTTT	CASSRALDGGREKLFF
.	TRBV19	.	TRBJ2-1	TGTGCCAGTAGTATAGACGGGGGACGCTACAATGAGCAGTTCTTC	CASSIDGGRYNEQFF
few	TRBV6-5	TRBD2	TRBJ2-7	TGTGCCAGCAAATCGACCCTAGCGGGAGTCTACGAGCAGTACTTC	CASKSTLAGVYEQYF
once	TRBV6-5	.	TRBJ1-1	TGTGCCAGCAGTAAGGGTAGGACAGTGGGCACTGAAGCTTTCTTT	CASSKGRTVGTEAFF
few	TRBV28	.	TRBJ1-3	TGTGCCAGTTCGGGGGAGAGTTTACGAAACACCATATATTTT	CASSGESLRNTIYF
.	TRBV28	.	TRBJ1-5	TGTGCCAGCAGTACAACAGGGTTTGTTCAGCCCCAGCATTTT	CASSTTGFVQPQHF
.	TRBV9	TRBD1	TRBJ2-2	TGTGCCAGCAGCGTAGGACCCGGGACAGAGACCGGGGAGCTGTTTTTT	CASSVGPGTETGELFF
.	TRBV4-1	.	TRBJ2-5	TGCGCCAGCAGCCAGTTCGACAGGAGCTTTGAGACCCAGTACTTC	CASSQFDRSFETQYF
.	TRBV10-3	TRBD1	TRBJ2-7	TGTGCCATCAGTGAGCCGACTACAGGGGCCCTTTACGAGCAGTACTTC	CAISEPTTGALYEQYF
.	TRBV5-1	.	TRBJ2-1	TGCGCCAGCAGCTTAACGGCGCTAGGAGGTTGGAATGAGCAGTTCTTC	CASSLTALGGWNEQFF
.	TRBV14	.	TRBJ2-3	TGTGCCAGCAGCCAGTTCTTCCGAACGTCTAGTACAGATACGCAGTATTTT	CASSQFFRTSSTDTQYF
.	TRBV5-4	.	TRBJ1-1	TGTGCCAGCAGCTTGGCCAGGGGTGGCACTGAAGCTTTCTTT	CASSLARGGTEAFF
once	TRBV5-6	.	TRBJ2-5	TGTGCCAGCAGCTTGGGCCTGTACAGGAAAGAGACCCAGTACTTC	CASSLGLYRKETQYF
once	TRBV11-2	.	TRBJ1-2	TGTGCCAGCAGCTCGGAGGGGAGCGGCTACACCTTC	CASSSEGSGYTF
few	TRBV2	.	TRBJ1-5	TGTGCCAGCACTATCTACAGGCTAAGCAATCAGCCCCAGCATTTT	CASTIYRLSNQPQHF
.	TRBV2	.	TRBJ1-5	TGTGCCAGCAGTTTACAGGGATTTGAGCCCCAGCATTTT	CASSLQGFEPQHF
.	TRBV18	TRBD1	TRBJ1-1	TGTGCCAGCTCACCGGACAGGGGGTGGGGGACTGAAGCTTTCTTT	CASSPDRGWGTEAFF
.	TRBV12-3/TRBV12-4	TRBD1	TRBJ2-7	TGTGCCAGCAGTGGACAGGGGCTATTCGAGCAGTACTTC	CASSGQGLFEQYF
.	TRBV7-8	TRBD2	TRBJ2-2	TGTGCCAGCAGCTTACCTAGCGGGGGATCGACCGGGGAGCTGTTTTTT	CASSLPSGGSTGELFF
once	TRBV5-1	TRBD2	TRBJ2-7	TGCGCCAGCAAGGCTAGCGGGATAGACGAGCAGTACTTC	CASKASGIDEQYF